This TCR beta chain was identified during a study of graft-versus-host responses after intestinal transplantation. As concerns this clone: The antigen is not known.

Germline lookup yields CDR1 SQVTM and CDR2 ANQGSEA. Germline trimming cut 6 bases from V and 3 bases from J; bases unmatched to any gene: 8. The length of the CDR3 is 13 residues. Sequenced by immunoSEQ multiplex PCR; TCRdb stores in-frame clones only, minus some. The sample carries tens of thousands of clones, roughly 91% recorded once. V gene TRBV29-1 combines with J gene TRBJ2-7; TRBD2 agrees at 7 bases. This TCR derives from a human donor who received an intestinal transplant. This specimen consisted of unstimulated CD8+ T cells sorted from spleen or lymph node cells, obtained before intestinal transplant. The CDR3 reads CSVRTSGFYEQYF. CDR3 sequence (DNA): TGCAGCGTCCGGACTAGTGGGTTCTACGAGCAGTACTTC.